This T cell receptor beta chain derives from a study of shared clonotypes between healthy human individuals. Overall study: Aged between 18 and 49, the donors were a couple of women and three men.

The authors ran the assay at deep level. The authors loaded approximately 220 ng DNA, 25,000 to 30,000 T cell genomes, into sorted-subset replicate PCRs. The repertoire was sequenced with immunoSEQ multiplex PCR; TCRdb's copy has only in-frame clones and lacks some. Of over a million clones listed, approximately 96% are singletons. Comment on this clone: Different DNA sequences within this sample yield the same CDR3.

V was shortened by 1 base and J by 1 base, with 7 bases between the two germline ends. The V gene's germline CDR1 is SGDLS and CDR2 YYNGEE. The CDR3 has 14 amino acids. This receptor was obtained from a man aged 30 to 39 in good health. Source material: naive CD4+ T cells sorted from blood. Subset given: CD45RA+ positively selected. This chain joins TRBV9 and TRBJ2-3; D not resolved. The CDR3 bases are TGTGCCAGCAGCGTACGCGGCGGCACAGATACGCAGTATTTT. Protein product: CASSVRGGTDTQYF.